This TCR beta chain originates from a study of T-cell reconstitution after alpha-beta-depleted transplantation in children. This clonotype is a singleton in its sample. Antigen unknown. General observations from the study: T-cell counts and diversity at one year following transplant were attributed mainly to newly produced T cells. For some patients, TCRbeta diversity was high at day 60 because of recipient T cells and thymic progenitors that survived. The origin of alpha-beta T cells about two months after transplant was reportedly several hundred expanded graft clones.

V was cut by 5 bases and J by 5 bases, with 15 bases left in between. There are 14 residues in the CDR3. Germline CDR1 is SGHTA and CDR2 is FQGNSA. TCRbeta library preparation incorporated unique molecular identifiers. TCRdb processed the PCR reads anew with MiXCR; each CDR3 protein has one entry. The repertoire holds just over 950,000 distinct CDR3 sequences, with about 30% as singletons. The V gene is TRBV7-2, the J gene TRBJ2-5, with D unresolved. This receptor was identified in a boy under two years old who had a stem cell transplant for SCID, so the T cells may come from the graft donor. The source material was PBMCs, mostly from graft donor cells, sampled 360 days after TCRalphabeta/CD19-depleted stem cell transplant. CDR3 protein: CASSQPPGLETQYF. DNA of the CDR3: TGTGCCAGCAGCCAACCCCCTGGATTGGAGACCCAGTACTTC.